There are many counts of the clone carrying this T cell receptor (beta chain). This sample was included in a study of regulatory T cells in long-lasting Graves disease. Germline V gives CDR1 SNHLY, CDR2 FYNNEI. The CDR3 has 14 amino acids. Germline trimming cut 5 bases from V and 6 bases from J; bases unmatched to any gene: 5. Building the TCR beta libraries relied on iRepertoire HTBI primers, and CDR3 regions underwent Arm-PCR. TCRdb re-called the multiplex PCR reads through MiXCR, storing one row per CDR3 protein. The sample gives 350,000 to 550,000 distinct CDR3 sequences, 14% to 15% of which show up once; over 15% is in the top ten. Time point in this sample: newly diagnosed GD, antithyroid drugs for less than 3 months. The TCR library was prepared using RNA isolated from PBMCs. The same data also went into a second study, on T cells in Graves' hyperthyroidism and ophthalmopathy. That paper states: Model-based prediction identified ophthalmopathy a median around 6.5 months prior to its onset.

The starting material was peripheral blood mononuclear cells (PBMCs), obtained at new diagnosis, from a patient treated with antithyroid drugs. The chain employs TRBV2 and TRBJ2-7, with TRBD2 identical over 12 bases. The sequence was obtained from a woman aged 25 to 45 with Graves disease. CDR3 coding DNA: TGTGCCAGCAGTCCCTGGACTAGCGGGATCGAGCAGTACTTC. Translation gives CASSPWTSGIEQYF. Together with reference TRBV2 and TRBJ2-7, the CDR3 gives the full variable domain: EPEVTQTPSHQVTQMGQEVILRCVPISNHLYFYWYRQILGQKVEFLVSFYNNEISEKSEIFDDQFSVERPDGSNFTLKIRSTKLEDSAMYFCASSPWTSGIEQYFGPGTRLTVT.